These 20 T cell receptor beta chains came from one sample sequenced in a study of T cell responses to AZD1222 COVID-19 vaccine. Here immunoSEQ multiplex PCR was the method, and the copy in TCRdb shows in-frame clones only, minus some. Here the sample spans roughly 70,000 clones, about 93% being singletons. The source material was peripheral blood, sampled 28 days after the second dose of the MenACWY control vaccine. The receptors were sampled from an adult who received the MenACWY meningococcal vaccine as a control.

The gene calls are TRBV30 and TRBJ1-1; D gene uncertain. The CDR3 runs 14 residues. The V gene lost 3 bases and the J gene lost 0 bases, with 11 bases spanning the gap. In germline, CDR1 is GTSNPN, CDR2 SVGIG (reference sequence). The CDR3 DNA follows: TGTGCCTGGAGCACTAGCGGGGTGAACACTGAAGCTTTCTTT. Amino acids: CAWSTSGVNTEAFF.

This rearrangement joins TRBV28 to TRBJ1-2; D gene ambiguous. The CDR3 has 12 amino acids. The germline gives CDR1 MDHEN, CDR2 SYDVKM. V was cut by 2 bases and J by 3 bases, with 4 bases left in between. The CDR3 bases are TGTGCCAGCAGTTTAAATCACTATGGCTACACCTTC. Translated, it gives CASSLNHYGYTF.

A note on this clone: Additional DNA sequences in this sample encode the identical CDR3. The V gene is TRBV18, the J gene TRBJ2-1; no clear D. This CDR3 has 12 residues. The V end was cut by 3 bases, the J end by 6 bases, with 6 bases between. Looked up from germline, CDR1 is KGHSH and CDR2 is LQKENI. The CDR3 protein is CASSPLGNEQFF. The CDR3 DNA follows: TGTGCCAGCTCACCTCTAGGCAATGAGCAGTTCTTC.

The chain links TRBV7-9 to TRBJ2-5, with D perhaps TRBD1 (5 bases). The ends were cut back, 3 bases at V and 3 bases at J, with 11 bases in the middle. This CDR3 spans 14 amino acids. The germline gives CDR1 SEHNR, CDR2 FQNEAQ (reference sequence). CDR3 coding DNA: TGTGCCAGCAGCTTGGCCAGGGATGAAGAGACCCAGTACTTC. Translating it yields CASSLARDEETQYF.

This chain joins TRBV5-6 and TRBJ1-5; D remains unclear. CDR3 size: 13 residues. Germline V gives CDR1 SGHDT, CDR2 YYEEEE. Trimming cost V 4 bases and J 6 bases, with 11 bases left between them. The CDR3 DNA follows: TGTGCCAGCAGCCTTAGCGTGAGTCAGCCCCAGCATTTT. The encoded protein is CASSLSVSQPQHF. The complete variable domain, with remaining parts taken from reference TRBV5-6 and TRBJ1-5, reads DAGVTQSPTHLIKTRGQQVTLRCSPKSGHDTVSWYQQALGQGPQFIFQYYEEEERQRGNFPDRFSGHQFPNYSSELNVNALLLGDSALYLCASSLSVSQPQHFGDGTRLSIL.

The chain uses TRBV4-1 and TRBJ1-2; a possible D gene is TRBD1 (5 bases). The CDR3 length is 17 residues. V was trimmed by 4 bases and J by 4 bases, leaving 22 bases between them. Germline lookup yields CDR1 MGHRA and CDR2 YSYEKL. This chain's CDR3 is CASSPVLFRVGGYGYTF. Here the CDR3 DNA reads TGCGCCAGCAGCCCGGTATTATTCAGGGTCGGGGGCTATGGCTACACCTTC.

The CDR3 DNA is TGTGCCGGATCGAAACCCCGGGGCGCCACAGATACGCAGTATTTT. It encodes CAGSKPRGATDTQYF. This rearrangement joins TRBV27 to TRBJ2-3, with D perhaps assigned TRBD1 or TRBD2 (5 bases each). This CDR3 contains 15 residues. Germline lookup yields CDR1 MNHEY and CDR2 SMNVEV (reference sequence). V was clipped by 11 bases and J by 2 bases, with 20 bases between them.

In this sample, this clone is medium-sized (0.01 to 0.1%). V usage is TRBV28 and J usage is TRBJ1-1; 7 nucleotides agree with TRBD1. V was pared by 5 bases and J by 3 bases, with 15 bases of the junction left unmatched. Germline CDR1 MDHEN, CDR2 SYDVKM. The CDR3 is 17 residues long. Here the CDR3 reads CASSPPEQGSWDTEAFF. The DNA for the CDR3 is TGTGCCAGCAGTCCCCCGGAACAGGGGAGTTGGGACACTGAAGCTTTCTTT.

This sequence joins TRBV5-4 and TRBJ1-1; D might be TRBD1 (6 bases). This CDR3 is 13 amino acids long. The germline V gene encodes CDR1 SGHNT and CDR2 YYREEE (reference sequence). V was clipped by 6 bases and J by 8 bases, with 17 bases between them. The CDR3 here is CASTTTQGLEAFF. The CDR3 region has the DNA TGTGCCAGCACGACAACTCAGGGGCTCGAAGCTTTCTTT.

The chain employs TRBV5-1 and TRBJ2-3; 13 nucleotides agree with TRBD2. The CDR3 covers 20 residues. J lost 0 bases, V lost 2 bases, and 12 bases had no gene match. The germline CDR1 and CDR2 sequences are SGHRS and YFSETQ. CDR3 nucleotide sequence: TGCGCCAGCAGCTTATCTCGGGGACTAGCGGGATCGACTAGCACAGATACGCAGTATTTT. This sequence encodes CASSLSRGLAGSTSTDTQYF. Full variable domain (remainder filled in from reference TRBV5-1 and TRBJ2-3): KAGVTQTPRYLIKTRGQQVTLSCSPISGHRSVSWYQQTPGQGLQFLFEYFSETQRNKGNFPGRFSGRQFSNSRSEMNVSTLELGDSALYLCASSLSRGLAGSTSTDTQYFGPGTRLTVL.

Here the CDR3 reads CASSYKEWSGYTF. The CDR3 nucleotides read TGTGCCAGCAGTTACAAGGAATGGAGCGGCTACACCTTC. The genes are TRBV6-2 or TRBV6-3 and TRBJ1-2, with D unclear. Germline CDR1 reads MNHEY; CDR2 reads SVGEGT. The CDR3 covers 13 residues. Trimming took 2 bases from V and 8 from J, leaving 12 bases between them.

CDR3 sequence (DNA): TGTGCCAGCAGCCCCAGGGTCGGCAAAAACATTCAGTACTTC. It encodes CASSPRVGKNIQYF. The chain uses TRBV3-1 (or the pseudogene TRBV3-2) and TRBJ2-4; TRBD1 might be the D (5 bases). Germline V lookup: CDR1 LGHDT, CDR2 YNNKEL (reference sequence). Trimming shortened V by 4 bases and J by 3 bases, and 10 bases separated the two germline ends. The length of the CDR3 is 14 residues.

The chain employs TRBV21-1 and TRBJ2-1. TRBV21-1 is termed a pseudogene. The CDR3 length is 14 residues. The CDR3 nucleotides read TGTGCCAGCTCCAGACCGGGTGGGGACAATGAGCAGTTCTTC. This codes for CASSRPGGDNEQFF.

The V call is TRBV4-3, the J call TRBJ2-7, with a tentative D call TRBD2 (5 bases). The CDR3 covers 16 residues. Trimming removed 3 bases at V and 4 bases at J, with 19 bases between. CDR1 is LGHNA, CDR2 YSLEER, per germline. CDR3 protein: CASSHFTRGASYEQYF. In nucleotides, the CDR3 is TGCGCCAGCAGCCACTTTACTCGGGGTGCCTCGTACGAGCAGTACTTC.

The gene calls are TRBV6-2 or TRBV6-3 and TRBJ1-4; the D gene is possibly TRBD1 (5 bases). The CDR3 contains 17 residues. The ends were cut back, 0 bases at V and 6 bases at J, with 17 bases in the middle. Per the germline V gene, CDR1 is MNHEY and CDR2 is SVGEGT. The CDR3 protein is CASSYSIRDQGDEKLFF. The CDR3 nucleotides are TGTGCCAGCAGTTACTCGATCCGGGACCAAGGGGATGAAAAACTGTTTTTT.

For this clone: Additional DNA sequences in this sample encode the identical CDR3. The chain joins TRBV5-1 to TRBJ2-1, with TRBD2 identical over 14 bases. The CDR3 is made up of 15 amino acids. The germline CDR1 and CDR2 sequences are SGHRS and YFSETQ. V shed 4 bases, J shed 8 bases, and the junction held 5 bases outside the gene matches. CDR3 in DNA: TGCGCCAGCAGCCTTGGACTAGCGGGAGGTGATGAGCAGTTCTTC. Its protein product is CASSLGLAGGDEQFF.

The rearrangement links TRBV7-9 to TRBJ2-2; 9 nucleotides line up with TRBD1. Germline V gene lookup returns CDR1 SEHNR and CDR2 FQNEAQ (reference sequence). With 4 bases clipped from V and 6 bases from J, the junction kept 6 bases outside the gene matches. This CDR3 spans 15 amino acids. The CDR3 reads CASSWRDRASGELFF. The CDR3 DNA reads TGTGCCAGCAGCTGGAGGGACAGGGCGTCCGGGGAGCTGTTTTTT.

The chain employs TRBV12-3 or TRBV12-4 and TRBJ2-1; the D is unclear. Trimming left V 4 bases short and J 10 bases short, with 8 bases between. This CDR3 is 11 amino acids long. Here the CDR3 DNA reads TGTGCCAGCAGTTCTGTTGACGAGCAGTTCTTC. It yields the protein CASSSVDEQFF.

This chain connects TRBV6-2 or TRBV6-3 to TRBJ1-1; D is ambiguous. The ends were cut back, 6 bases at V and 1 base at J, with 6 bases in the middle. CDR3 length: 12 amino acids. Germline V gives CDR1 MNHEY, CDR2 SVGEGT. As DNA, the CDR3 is TGTGCCAGCAGCCGGGCGAACACTGAAGCTTTCTTT. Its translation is CASSRANTEAFF.

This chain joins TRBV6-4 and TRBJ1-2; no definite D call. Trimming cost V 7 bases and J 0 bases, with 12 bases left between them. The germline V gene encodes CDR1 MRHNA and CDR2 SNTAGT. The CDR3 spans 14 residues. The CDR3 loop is CASTRTTPNYGYTF. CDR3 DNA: TGTGCCAGCACCCGAACGACGCCTAACTATGGCTACACCTTC.